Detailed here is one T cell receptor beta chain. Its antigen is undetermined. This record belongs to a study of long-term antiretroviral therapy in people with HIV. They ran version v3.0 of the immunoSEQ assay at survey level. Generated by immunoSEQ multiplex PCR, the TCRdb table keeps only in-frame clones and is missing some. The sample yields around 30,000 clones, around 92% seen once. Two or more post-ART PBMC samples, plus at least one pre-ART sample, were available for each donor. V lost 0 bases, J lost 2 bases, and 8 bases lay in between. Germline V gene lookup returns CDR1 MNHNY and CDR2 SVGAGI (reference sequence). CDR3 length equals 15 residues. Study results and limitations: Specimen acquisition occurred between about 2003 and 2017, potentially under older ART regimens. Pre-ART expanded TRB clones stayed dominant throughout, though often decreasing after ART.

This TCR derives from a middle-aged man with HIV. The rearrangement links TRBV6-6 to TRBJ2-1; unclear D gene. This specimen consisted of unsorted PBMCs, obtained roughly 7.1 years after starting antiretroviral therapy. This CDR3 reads CASSYSGSTYNEQFF. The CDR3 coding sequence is TGTGCCAGCAGTTACTCCGGGTCTACCTACAATGAGCAGTTCTTC.